A single sample gave rise to the 8 T cell receptor beta chains below, sequenced in a study of T cell repertoires in cytomegalovirus infection. One entry per CDR3 protein, called by TCRdb with MiXCR from the reads. The repertoire holds 200,000 to 250,000 distinct CDR3 sequences, with roughly two fifths as singletons. Their recognized antigens are unknown. Source: CD8+ T cells from cultured PBMCs, taken from culture after CMV antigen stimulation. The receptors derive from a human donor in good health (CMV status not recorded). Some clones in this sample may be carry-over from other donors' samples.

This clonotype was detected a few times. The chain joins TRBV28 to TRBJ2-2, with D tentatively TRBD1 (5 bases). The CDR3 loop spans 15 amino acids. The germline CDR1 and CDR2 sequences are MDHEN and SYDVKM. Trimming stripped 7 bases from V and 5 bases from J, with 17 bases between. The CDR3 nucleotides read TGTGCCAGCAAAAGGGTGCAGGGTCGGACCGGGGAGCTGTTTTTT. It encodes CASKRVQGRTGELFF.

The sample holds a few counts of this clonotype. The chain has TRBV30 and TRBJ2-1, with 9 bases lining up with TRBD2. Trimming cost V 0 bases and J 5 bases; bases outside gene matches: 5. Germline V gene data show CDR1 as GTSNPN and CDR2 as SVGIG (reference sequence). The CDR3 runs to 15 residues. The CDR3 sequence is CAWSVLAGVHNEQFF. CDR3 sequence (DNA): TGTGCCTGGAGTGTTTTAGCGGGAGTACACAATGAGCAGTTCTTC.

J is TRBJ2-1 and V is TRBV7-6; 9 positions match TRBD1. This CDR3 spans 13 amino acids. The V and J ends lost 3 bases and 9 bases, in that order; junction bases with no gene match: 3. In germline, CDR1 is SGHVS, CDR2 FNYEAQ. The CDR3 reads CASSLGQGTEQFF. In nucleotides, the CDR3 is TGTGCCAGCAGCTTGGGACAGGGCACTGAGCAGTTCTTC.

This clonotype was seen at least ten times. The junction departs from the called germline gene at one end, perhaps through a read error. The chain carries TRBV7-2 and TRBJ2-5, with a weak D call TRBD1 (5 bases). CDR1 and CDR2 from the germline V gene are SGHTA and FQGNSA. CDR3 size: 11 residues. For the CDR3, the DNA is TGTGCCAGCAGCTTTCAGGGATTCCCAGAATTC. This gives the protein CASSFQGFPEF.

In its sample, this clonotype was seen many times. The chain employs TRBV7-9 and TRBJ2-1; 9 bases fit TRBD1. Trimming at V came to 5 bases and at J to 6 bases, leaving 5 bases not matched to a gene. CDR1 SEHNR and CDR2 FQNEAQ come from the germline V gene (reference sequence). This CDR3 is 14 amino acids long. The CDR3 DNA is TGTGCCAGCAGCCCCGGGACAGGGTTCAATGAGCAGTTCTTC. It encodes CASSPGTGFNEQFF.

Here the CDR3 reads CASSAGPWGDTQYF. CDR3 nucleotides: TGTGCCAGCAGCGCGGGCCCCTGGGGAGATACGCAGTATTTT. This chain uses TRBV7-3 with TRBJ2-3; possible D gene TRBD2, 5 bases. CDR3 length: 14 residues. Trimming pared 5 bases from V and 5 bases from J, leaving 14 bases between. Germline CDR1 is SGHTA and CDR2 is FQGTGA.

Only one count was recorded for this clonotype. The rearrangement uses TRBV4-2 and TRBJ2-7, with 8 nucleotides matching TRBD1. J lost 6 bases, V lost 3 bases, and 7 bases had no gene match. Germline CDR1 is LGHNA and CDR2 is YNFKEQ. The CDR3 spans 14 residues. This CDR3 reads CASSHGQGFPEQYF. The DNA of the CDR3 is TGTGCCAGCAGCCACGGACAGGGATTCCCCGAGCAGTACTTC.

Written as DNA, the CDR3 is TGTGCCATCAGTGAGGGAAGAGGACAGCTCAAATACAATGAGCAGTTCTTC. Protein: CAISEGRGQLKYNEQFF. This sequence joins TRBV10-3 and TRBJ2-1, with D possibly matching TRBD1 (6 bases). The CDR3 length is 17 residues. Germline lookup yields CDR1 ENHRY and CDR2 SYGVKD. V was pared by 2 bases and J by 4 bases, with 18 bases between.